Listed below are T cell receptor beta chains from one sample, sequenced in a study of human versus mouse CDR3 diversity and MHC coevolution. Data came from immunoSEQ multiplex PCR; TCRdb stores just in-frame clones and leaves some out. The table has fewer than 100,000 clones, about 93% seen once. The sample consisted of naive CD4+ T cells from blood. The receptors come from a person aged 25 to 75 in good health. The CDR3 runs from the conserved cysteine through the conserved F or W. D genes are given only for firm matches. Rows give clone size only sometimes, using once, few, many, or a class for an expanded clone.

CDR3 | DNA | D | size | J | V
CSASRLETQYF | TGCAGTGCTAGCAGGCTCGAGACCCAGTACTTC | . | . | TRBJ2-5 | TRBV20-1
CASSRTGGLNEQFF | TGTGCCAGCAGCCGCACAGGGGGCCTCAATGAGCAGTTCTTC | TRBD1 | few | TRBJ2-1 | TRBV28
CASSALAGSSYEQYF | TGTGCCAGCAGTGCACTAGCGGGGTCGTCCTACGAGCAGTACTTC | TRBD2 | once | TRBJ2-7 | TRBV6-1
CASSPGQGRIQYF | TGCGCCAGCAGCCCTGGACAGGGACGAATTCAGTACTTC | TRBD1 | . | TRBJ2-4 | TRBV4-1
CASGQSGSPETQYF | TGTGCCAGCGGCCAGAGCGGGAGTCCAGAGACCCAGTACTTC | TRBD2 | . | TRBJ2-5 | TRBV9
CSVELRGLPYNEQFF | TGCAGCGTAGAACTTAGGGGACTGCCCTACAATGAGCAGTTCTTC | . | . | TRBJ2-1 | TRBV29-1
CASSLRAGGTNTEAFF | TGTGCCAGCAGCTTAAGGGCAGGGGGCACGAACACTGAAGCTTTCTTT | TRBD1 | . | TRBJ1-1 | TRBV7-2
CASSLSPRGDQETQYF | TGCGCCAGCAGCTTGAGCCCCCGCGGGGACCAAGAGACCCAGTACTTC | . | . | TRBJ2-5 | TRBV5-1
CASSTGIDQPQHF | TGTGCCAGTTCGACAGGGATAGATCAGCCCCAGCATTTT | TRBD1 | . | TRBJ1-5 | TRBV19
CASSRVREGTYEQYF | TGTGCCAGCAGCCGTGTTCGGGAGGGCACCTACGAGCAGTACTTC | TRBD2 | . | TRBJ2-7 | TRBV5-4
CASSPRTGGKTQYF | TGTGCCAGCTCACCCCGGACAGGGGGTAAGACCCAGTACTTC | TRBD1 | . | TRBJ2-5 | TRBV18
CASSLGPGQLTGELFF | TGTGCCAGCAGCTTAGGACCGGGACAGCTCACCGGGGAGCTGTTTTTT | TRBD1 | . | TRBJ2-2 | TRBV7-2
CASSATGWGTEAFF | TGTGCCAGCAGCGCGACAGGGTGGGGAACTGAAGCTTTCTTT | TRBD1 | . | TRBJ1-1 | TRBV5-4
CASSTQTGRNQPQHF | TGTGCCAGTAGTACACAGACAGGGAGGAATCAGCCCCAGCATTTT | TRBD1 | . | TRBJ1-5 | TRBV19
CASSDYLNTEAFF | TGTGCCAGTTCAGATTATCTGAACACTGAAGCTTTCTTT | . | once | TRBJ1-1 | TRBV6-4
CASSPNGNRRYGYTF | TGTGCCAGCTCACCAAACGGGAACAGAAGATATGGCTACACCTTC | . | . | TRBJ1-2 | TRBV18
CASSPDGDRENTEAFF | TGTGCCAGCAGCCCCGACGGGGACAGGGAGAACACTGAAGCTTTCTTT | TRBD1 | . | TRBJ1-1 | TRBV7-9
CASSQSGGLPKEQFF | TGTGCCAGCAGCCAGAGCGGGGGGCTCCCCAAGGAGCAGTTCTTC | TRBD2 | . | TRBJ2-1 | TRBV7-9
CASSGQNYGYTF | TGTGCCAGTAGCGGACAGAACTATGGCTACACCTTC | . | . | TRBJ1-2 | TRBV19
CASSEARPGTDTQYF | TGTGCCAGCAGTGAAGCGAGGCCAGGGACAGATACGCAGTATTTT | . | . | TRBJ2-3 | TRBV6-1
CASSLDRAPYEQYF | TGTGCCAGCAGTTTGGACAGGGCCCCCTACGAGCAGTACTTC | TRBD1 | . | TRBJ2-7 | TRBV28